This T cell receptor (beta chain) was sequenced in a study of T cell responses to AZD1222 COVID-19 vaccine. Study-wide results and caveats: Following two doses of AZD1222, Spike-specific TCR breadth and depth rose. Baseline seropositivity characterized only 5 or 6 AZD1222 recipients.

A remark on this clone: Its antigen is not identified.

Produced via immunoSEQ multiplex PCR; TCRdb's table is partial and in-frame only. Among 65,000 to 95,000 clones listed, approximately 85% were seen once. The clonotype was recovered from an adult who received the AZD1222 COVID-19 vaccine. The sample was peripheral blood, taken 28 days after the second AZD1222 dose.

DNA of the CDR3: TGTGCCAGCAGTGAAAACAAGGAGACCCAGTACTTC. It translates to CASSENKETQYF. The genes are TRBV6-1 and TRBJ2-5, with D uncertain. Trimming took 2 bases from V and 5 from J, leaving 6 bases between them. CDR3 length: 12 amino acids. CDR1 and CDR2 (germline): MNHNS, SASEGT.